This T cell receptor beta chain was recovered during a study of T cell changes during pregnancy in multiple sclerosis. Assay: immunoSEQ multiplex PCR; the TCRdb copy retains only in-frame clones and omits some. The sample has approximately 59,000 clones; 91% are singletons. The germline V gene encodes CDR1 SGHNT and CDR2 YYREEE (reference sequence). CDR3 length equals 13 residues. The V and J ends lost 0 bases and 7 bases respectively, with 10 bases between them. The receptor was isolated from a female donor in good health, enrolled as a control in a pregnancy study. The chain has TRBV5-4 and TRBJ1-1; the D gene is possibly TRBD1 (5 bases). Sequencing was performed on peripheral blood, taken in the third trimester of pregnancy. The CDR3 nucleotides read TGTGCCAGCAGCTTGGGGACACCTAATGAAGCTTTCTTT. Its protein is CASSLGTPNEAFF.